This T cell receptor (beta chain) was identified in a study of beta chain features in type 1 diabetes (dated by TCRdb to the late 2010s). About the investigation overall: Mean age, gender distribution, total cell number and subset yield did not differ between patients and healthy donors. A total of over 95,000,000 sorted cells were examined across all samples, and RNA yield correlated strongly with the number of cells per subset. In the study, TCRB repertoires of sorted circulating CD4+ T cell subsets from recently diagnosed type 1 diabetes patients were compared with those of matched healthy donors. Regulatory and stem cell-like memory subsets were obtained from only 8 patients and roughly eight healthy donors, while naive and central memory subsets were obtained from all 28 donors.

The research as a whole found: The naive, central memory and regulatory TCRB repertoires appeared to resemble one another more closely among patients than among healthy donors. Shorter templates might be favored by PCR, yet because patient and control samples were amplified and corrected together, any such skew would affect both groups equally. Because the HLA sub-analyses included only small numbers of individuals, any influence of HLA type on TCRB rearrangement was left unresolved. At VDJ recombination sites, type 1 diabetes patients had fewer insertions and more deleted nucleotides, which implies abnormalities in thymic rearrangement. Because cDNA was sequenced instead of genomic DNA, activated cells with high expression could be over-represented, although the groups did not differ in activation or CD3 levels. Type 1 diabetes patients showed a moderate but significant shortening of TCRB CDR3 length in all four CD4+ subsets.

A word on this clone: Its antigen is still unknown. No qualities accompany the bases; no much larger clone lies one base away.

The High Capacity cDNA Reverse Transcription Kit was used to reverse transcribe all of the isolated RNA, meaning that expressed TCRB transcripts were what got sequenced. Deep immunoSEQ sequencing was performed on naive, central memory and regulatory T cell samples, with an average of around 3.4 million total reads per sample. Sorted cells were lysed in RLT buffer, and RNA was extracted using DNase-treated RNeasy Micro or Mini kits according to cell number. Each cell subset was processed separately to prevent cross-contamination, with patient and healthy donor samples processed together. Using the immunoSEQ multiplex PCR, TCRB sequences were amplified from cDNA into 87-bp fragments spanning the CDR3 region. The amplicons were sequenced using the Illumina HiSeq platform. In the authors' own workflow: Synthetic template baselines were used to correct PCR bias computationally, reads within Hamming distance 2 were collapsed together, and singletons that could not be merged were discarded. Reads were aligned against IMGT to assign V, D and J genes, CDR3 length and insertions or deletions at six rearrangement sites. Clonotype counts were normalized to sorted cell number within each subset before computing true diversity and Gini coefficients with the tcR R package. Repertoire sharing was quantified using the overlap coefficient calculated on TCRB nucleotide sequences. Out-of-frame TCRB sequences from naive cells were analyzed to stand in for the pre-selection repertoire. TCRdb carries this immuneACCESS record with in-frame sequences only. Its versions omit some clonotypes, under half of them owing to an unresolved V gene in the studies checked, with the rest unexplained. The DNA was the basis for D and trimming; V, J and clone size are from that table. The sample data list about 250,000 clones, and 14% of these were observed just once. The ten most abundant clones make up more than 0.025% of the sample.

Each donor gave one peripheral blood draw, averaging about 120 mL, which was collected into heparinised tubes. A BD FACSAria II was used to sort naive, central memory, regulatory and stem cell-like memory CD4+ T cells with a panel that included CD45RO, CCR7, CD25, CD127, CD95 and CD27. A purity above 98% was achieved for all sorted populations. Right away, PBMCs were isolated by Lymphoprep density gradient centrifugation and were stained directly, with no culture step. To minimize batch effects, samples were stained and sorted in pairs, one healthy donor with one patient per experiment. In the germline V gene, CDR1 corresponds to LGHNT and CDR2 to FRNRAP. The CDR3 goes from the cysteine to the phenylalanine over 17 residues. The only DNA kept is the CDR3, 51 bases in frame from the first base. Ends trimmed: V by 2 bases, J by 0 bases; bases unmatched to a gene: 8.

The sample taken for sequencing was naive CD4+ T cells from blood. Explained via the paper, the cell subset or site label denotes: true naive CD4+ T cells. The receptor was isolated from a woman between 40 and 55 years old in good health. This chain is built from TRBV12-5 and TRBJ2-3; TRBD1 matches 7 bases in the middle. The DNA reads TGTGCTAGTGGTTTGCCTCGGACAGGATCTAGCACAGATACGCAGTATTTT. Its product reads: CASGLPRTGSSTDTQYF.